This T cell receptor (beta chain) originates from a study of OX40 agonist ivuxolimab in advanced cancers. At the level of the study: Participants averaged 60 years of age (range about 23 to 79) and were around 80% male.

Data came from immunoSEQ multiplex PCR; TCRdb stores just in-frame clones and leaves some out. The sample contains some 51,000 clones, about 90% of which appear only once. CDR1 is MGHDK, CDR2 SYGVNS, per germline. The CDR3 has 15 residues. J was trimmed by 5 bases and V by 1 base; bases with no gene match: 5. The J gene is TRBJ1-2, the V gene TRBV25-1; 9 bases align to TRBD1. The receptor comes from an adult with an advanced solid tumor such as melanoma, head and neck, liver or kidney cancer. Sample: CD4+ or CD8+ T cells sorted from blood, taken in a trial of the OX40 agonist ivuxolimab. The CDR3 here is CASSEWGQGGYGYTF. CDR3 coding DNA: TGTGCCAGCAGTGAATGGGGACAGGGTGGGTATGGCTACACCTTC.